This record looks at one TCR beta chain sequence and its context. Terminally differentiated effector memory CD45RA+ cells were excluded by CCR7 positive selection of CD45RO-negative cells. Free of recent acute infections or vaccinations, the donors were healthy HIV-negative adults. TCRdb keeps only in-frame clones here, not all; method: immunoSEQ multiplex PCR. The sample holds 1.5 million to 2.5 million clones; about 95% are singletons and the top ten take approximately 1.2%. These data are taken from a study of shared clonotypes between healthy human individuals. Sequenced sample: naive CD8+ T cells sorted from blood. The receptor was isolated from a man aged 18 to 29 in good health.

As DNA, the CDR3 is TGCGCCAGCAGCTTGGTCCAAAACACGCACTCCTACGAGCAGTACTTC. Protein sequence: CASSLVQNTHSYEQYF. The gene calls are TRBV5-1 and TRBJ2-7; D is uncertain. Germline-derived CDR1 and CDR2 are SGHRS and YFSETQ. With 0 bases removed from V and 0 bases from J, the gap between germline ends came to 13 bases. This CDR3 has 16 residues.